This T cell receptor beta chain is drawn from a study of vaccination and CD4 T cells after COVID-19. As for this clonotype: Its antigen is as yet unknown.

The Oncomine TCR Beta short-read assay generated sequence data from the DNA of cultured CD4+ T cells. A single record per CDR3 protein comes from TCRdb applying MiXCR to the PCR reads. The table lists tens of thousands of distinct CDR3 sequences, 50% to 65% of them singletons, with roughly 5.6% in the top ten. The germline V and J ends were trimmed by 6 bases and 7 bases, with 9 bases remaining between them. Germline V gives CDR1 MNHEY, CDR2 SVGEGT. The CDR3 sequence is 11 residues long. Noted treatment: roughly 11-day PBMC culture with coronavirus spike peptide pools or control peptides (ViraFEST assay).

V usage is TRBV6-2 or TRBV6-3 and J usage is TRBJ1-1, with D maybe TRBD1 (6 bases). Material: CD4+ T cells from blood, cultured in vitro. This sequence originates from a human donor who had recovered from COVID-19. This chain's CDR3 is CASRQGREAFF. DNA for the CDR3: TGTGCCAGCAGACAGGGTCGTGAAGCTTTCTTT.